Listed below are T cell receptor beta chains from one sample, sequenced in a study of T cells expressing NK-cell markers. TCRdb re-called the 5' RACE reads and catalogs CDR3 proteins one per entry, DNA excluded. Recorded for this sample: about 440,000 distinct CDR3 sequences. Specimen: blood T cells: a sorted CD56 or NKG2C T cell subset, CD4+ or CD8+ T cells, or bulk PBMC T cells (not recorded which). The receptors were gathered from a woman between 18 and 70 years old in good health. Both conserved end residues are part of each CDR3. The size field is filled for only some rows; it gives once, few, many or a size class.

abundance	v_gene	j_gene	CDR3aa
.	TRBV12-3/TRBV12-4	TRBJ1-1	CASSLAGHTEAFF
.	TRBV6-2/TRBV6-3	TRBJ1-1	CASSYPMGTEAFF
.	TRBV20-1	TRBJ2-6	CSALTGSSGANVLTF
.	TRBV20-1	TRBJ1-2	CSARDARDRGYTF
.	TRBV5-5	TRBJ2-7	CATHERGNPYEQYF
.	TRBV5-1	TRBJ1-2	CASSLSAGNYGYTF
.	TRBV7-9	TRBJ2-4	CASSLAAGGIQYF
.	TRBV12-3/TRBV12-4	TRBJ2-3	CASSFTATSTDTQYF
.	TRBV5-4	TRBJ1-1	CASRGPQSLNTEAFF
.	TRBV4-1	TRBJ1-4	CASSQETTRKEKLFF
.	TRBV30	TRBJ2-2	CAWSRRTLHTGELFF
.	TRBV20-1	TRBJ2-7	CSARDNLREQYF
.	TRBV6-1	TRBJ1-5	CASSEGQGVGQPQHF
.	TRBV30	TRBJ1-4	CAWSVQGPRDLAEKLFF
.	TRBV25-1	TRBJ1-6	CASSEYGTGSLSYNSPLHF
.	TRBV18	TRBJ2-3	CASSPPGRGSTDTQYF
.	TRBV7-9	TRBJ2-3	CASSFSRDPDTQYF
.	TRBV5-5	TRBJ2-6	CASSRTWDRENVLTF
.	TRBV7-2	TRBJ2-5	CASSFDRGLLMETQYF
.	TRBV4-1	TRBJ2-2	CASSQRLADTGELFF
.	TRBV11-2	TRBJ1-2	CASSLAATYTF
.	TRBV6-1	TRBJ2-4	CASIRLAGGSVIENIQYF
.	TRBV27	TRBJ2-2	CASSGGLYTGELFF
.	TRBV4-3	TRBJ1-2	CASSPNGGGYTF
.	TRBV10-3	TRBJ2-7	CAISPGQGGKEQYF
.	TRBV6-1	TRBJ1-1	CASSPLGRGNTEAFF
.	TRBV11-2	TRBJ2-1	CASSRAVGLAGGSSYNEQFF
.	TRBV7-3	TRBJ2-1	CASSSGLAGDEQFF
.	TRBV11-2	TRBJ2-3	CASSLEVTDTQYF
.	TRBV20-1	TRBJ2-7	CSAREDNSYEQYF
.	TRBV5-4	TRBJ2-1	CASSLALAGDNEQFF
.	TRBV9	TRBJ2-7	CASSADLGPYEQYF
.	TRBV10-3	TRBJ1-2	CAISDKQVHGYTF
.	TRBV18	TRBJ2-7	CASSLQGGDYEQYF
.	TRBV6-1	TRBJ1-2	CASAGQGGYYGYTF
.	TRBV12-3/TRBV12-4	TRBJ1-1	CASSLIGALRAFF
.	TRBV24-1	TRBJ2-1	CATSEGQAVHEQFF
.	TRBV9	TRBJ1-1	CASSEPRGNTEAFF
.	TRBV20-1	TRBJ2-1	CSATPPRNEQFF
.	TRBV6-5	TRBJ2-3	CASSYGAGDTDTQYF
.	TRBV6-5	TRBJ2-7	CASSYSPGTGPYEQYF
.	TRBV7-2	TRBJ1-1	CASSLVGTGGLGTEAFF
.	TRBV7-3	TRBJ2-3	CASSLGHPDTQYF
large	TRBV4-2	TRBJ2-6	CASRSGANVLTF
.	TRBV12-3/TRBV12-4	TRBJ2-1	CASSPGLVNNEQFF
.	TRBV29-1	TRBJ2-3	CSPGTSAITDTQYF
.	TRBV18	TRBJ2-1	CASSPPRAGGGYNEQFF
.	TRBV4-3	TRBJ2-2	CASSPYGTVTGELFF
.	TRBV5-1	TRBJ2-1	CASSRSSDYNEQFF
.	TRBV20-1	TRBJ1-1	CSARDLGRVGEAFF
.	TRBV20-1	TRBJ1-1	CSARRTGAINTEAFF
.	TRBV7-8	TRBJ2-5	CASSDGYEPPEAQYF